These 28 T cell receptor beta chains share one sample of origin, sequenced in a study of control samples from healthy donors and cancer patients. Libraries were prepared by immunoSEQ multiplex PCR; TCRdb keeps only in-frame clonotypes and omits some of them. The sample lists approximately 69,000 clones; 89% were seen once. Sample: PBMCs. The receptors stem from a man between 60 and 75 years old with colorectal cancer.

This sequence joins TRBV12-3 or TRBV12-4 and TRBJ2-5, with D maybe TRBD2 (7 bases). Trimming stripped 6 bases from V and 10 bases from J, with 15 bases between. This CDR3 has 12 residues. The chain's CDR3 is CASSPTGRDQYF. CDR3 DNA: TGTGCCAGCAGCCCCACAGGGAGGGACCAGTACTTC.

This clone showed up just once. The chain employs TRBV7-8 and TRBJ2-7, with D perhaps matching TRBD1 (6 bases). The germline V gene encodes CDR1 SGHVS and CDR2 FQNEAQ. The CDR3 loop spans 14 amino acids. V was trimmed by 3 bases and J by 9 bases, leaving 18 bases between them. CDR3 sequence reads: CASSFRGEGGWQYF. In DNA form, the CDR3 reads TGTGCCAGCAGCTTTCGAGGCGAAGGGGGTTGGCAGTACTTC.

The V and J genes are TRBV28 and TRBJ2-3, with TRBD2 as a possible D gene (6 bases). With 6 bases removed from V and 0 bases from J, the gap between germline ends came to 22 bases. The CDR3 runs to 18 residues. Germline V gives CDR1 MDHEN, CDR2 SYDVKM. CDR3 region: CASRQAGGAGTSTDTQYF. The CDR3 DNA reads as TGTGCCAGCAGACAAGCCGGAGGGGCGGGTACTAGCACAGATACGCAGTATTTT.

In this sample, this clone turned up a few times. The chain links TRBV30 to TRBJ1-2; 10 bases agree with TRBD1. The CDR3 is 15 amino acids. CDR1 and CDR2 from the germline V gene are GTSNPN and SVGIG (reference sequence). Unmatched junction bases numbered 4, after V lost 0 bases and J lost 3 bases. DNA for the CDR3: TGTGCCTGGAGTGTCCTTGGACAGGGGGACTATGGCTACACCTTC. It is translated as CAWSVLGQGDYGYTF.

This chain joins TRBV11-3 and TRBJ1-3; D not resolved. The V gene's germline CDR1 is SGHNT and CDR2 YENEEA. Trimming shortened V by 4 bases and J by 2 bases, and 12 bases separated the two germline ends. The CDR3 is 15 amino acids. CDR3 sequence (DNA): TGTGCCAGCAGCTCAGGAGGGTCGGCTGGAAACACCATATATTTT. It encodes CASSSGGSAGNTIYF.

The genes are TRBV11-2 and TRBJ1-2; TRBD1 agrees at 7 bases. This CDR3 is built from 15 residues. With 5 bases clipped from V and 0 bases from J, the junction kept 6 bases outside the gene matches. Germline loops: CDR1 SGHAT, CDR2 FQNNGV. This chain's CDR3 is CASSMGQNTNYGYTF. CDR3 DNA: TGTGCCAGCAGCATGGGACAGAATACTAACTATGGCTACACCTTC. The full variable domain, its missing parts supplied by reference TRBV11-2 and TRBJ1-2, is EAGVAQSPRYKIIEKRQSVAFWCNPISGHATLYWYQQILGQGPKLLIQFQNNGVVDDSQLPKDRFSAERLKGVDSTLKIQPAKLEDSAVYLCASSMGQNTNYGYTFGSGTRLTVV.

J is TRBJ2-3 and V is TRBV5-1, with 9 nucleotides matching TRBD1. CDR3 length: 16 residues. The germline V gene has CDR1 SGHRS and CDR2 YFSETQ. Trimming cost V 0 bases and J 3 bases; bases outside gene matches: 5. CDR3 protein: CASSLVGTGSTDTQYF. DNA for the CDR3: TGCGCCAGCAGCTTGGTCGGGACAGGGTCAACAGATACGCAGTATTTT.

The table lists this clone with a few counts. This sequence joins TRBV19 and TRBJ2-7; D might be TRBD2 (5 bases). Germline CDR1 reads LNHDA; CDR2 reads SQIVND (reference sequence). The CDR3 extends over 15 amino acids. V gave up 8 bases and J gave up 1 base, with 18 bases separating them. The CDR3 sequence: CASQQVDGKSYEQYF. DNA for the CDR3: TGTGCCAGTCAACAAGTAGACGGGAAATCCTACGAGCAGTACTTC.

The chain has TRBV6-5 and TRBJ1-2; D might be TRBD1 (6 bases). The CDR3 contains 13 residues. Trimming left V 4 bases short and J 8 bases short, with 14 bases between. The germline V gene has CDR1 MNHEY and CDR2 SVGAGI. The CDR3 DNA follows: TGTGCCAGCAGTTTCGGACAGCTTCAGGGCTACACCTTC. Protein product: CASSFGQLQGYTF.

The chain carries TRBV30 and TRBJ1-6; TRBD1 matches at 7 bases. This CDR3 contains 16 residues. Germline CDR1 reads GTSNPN; CDR2 reads SVGIG (reference sequence). Germline trimming cut 4 bases from V and 0 bases from J; bases unmatched to any gene: 6. CDR3 sequence reads: CAWTQGGISYNSPLHF. The CDR3 DNA follows: TGTGCCTGGACCCAGGGGGGCATCTCCTATAATTCACCCCTCCACTTT.

V usage is TRBV27 and J usage is TRBJ1-6; D possibly corresponds to TRBD1 (5 bases). Trimming shortened V by 6 bases and J by 6 bases, and 9 bases separated the two germline ends. Germline V lookup: CDR1 MNHEY, CDR2 SMNVEV (reference sequence). The CDR3 covers 13 residues. The CDR3: CASRGLSNSPLHF. For the CDR3, the DNA is TGTGCCAGCAGGGGACTATCTAATTCACCCCTCCACTTT.

The J gene is TRBJ1-6, the V gene TRBV5-4; D is unclear. The V gene lost 0 bases and the J gene lost 13 bases, with 8 bases spanning the gap. CDR3 length: 12 residues. Germline V gene lookup returns CDR1 SGHNT and CDR2 YYREEE (reference sequence). The CDR3 sequence: CASSLGRVPLHF. CDR3 DNA: TGTGCCAGCAGCTTGGGTCGGGTCCCCCTCCACTTT.

CDR3 coding DNA: TGTGCCAGCAGTTTTCTTGCAGGTCGATTTACCGGGGAGCTGTTTTTT. Its protein is CASSFLAGRFTGELFF. V gene TRBV28 combines with J gene TRBJ2-2; no firm D call. This CDR3 is 16 amino acids long. V was trimmed by 3 bases and J by 5 bases, leaving 16 bases between them. CDR1 is MDHEN, CDR2 SYDVKM, per germline.

The chain uses TRBV5-6 and TRBJ2-4, with D unresolved. Germline V CDR1 and CDR2: SGHDT, YYEEEE. The CDR3 contains 14 residues. Trimming left V 1 base short and J 0 bases short, with 5 bases between. The DNA for the CDR3 is TGTGCCAGCAGCTTGTCCGGAGCCAAAAACATTCAGTACTTC. The encoded protein is CASSLSGAKNIQYF.

V is TRBV18 and J is TRBJ1-6; no firm D call. Trimming stripped 3 bases from V and 0 bases from J, with 15 bases between. The CDR3 is 18 amino acids. The germline CDR1 and CDR2 sequences are KGHSH and LQKENI. CDR3 sequence reads: CASSPPTQASSYNSPLHF. Written as DNA, the CDR3 is TGTGCCAGCTCACCCCCTACGCAGGCCAGCTCCTATAATTCACCCCTCCACTTT.

The rearrangement joins TRBV7-2 to TRBJ2-1; 9 bases align to TRBD2. The V gene end was trimmed by 5 bases and the J gene end by 2 bases; junction bases not matched to a gene: 4. The CDR3 sequence is 15 residues long. Per the germline V gene, CDR1 is SGHTA and CDR2 is FQGNSA. CDR3 nucleotides: TGTGCCAGCAGCCGTAGCGGGGGTACCTACAATGAGCAGTTCTTC. This translates into CASSRSGGTYNEQFF. The whole variable domain, filled in from reference TRBV7-2 and TRBJ2-1, reads GAGVSQSPSNKVTEKGKDVELRCDPISGHTALYWYRQSLGQGLEFLIYFQGNSAPDKSGLPSDRFSAERTGGSVSTLTIQRTQQEDSAVYLCASSRSGGTYNEQFFGPGTRLTVL.

This chain's CDR3 is CASSLQGSNEKLFF. CDR3 nucleotides: TGTGCCAGCTCCCTACAGGGATCTAATGAAAAACTGTTTTTT. The chain links TRBV6-6 to TRBJ1-4; tentative D call: TRBD1 (6 bases). The CDR3 covers 14 residues. Germline loops: CDR1 MNHNY, CDR2 SVGAGI (reference sequence). V shed 8 bases and J shed 3 bases, with 13 bases lying between them.

The V and J genes are TRBV2 and TRBJ2-7; no clear D gene. The V end lost 1 base, the J end lost 7 bases, and 11 bases lay between the germline ends. The germline CDR1 and CDR2 sequences are SNHLY and FYNNEI. The CDR3 totals 13 residues. The CDR3 nucleotides are TGTGCCAGCAGTGAAGTGCCGGGTTGGGAGCAGTACTTC. Translation: CASSEVPGWEQYF.

The genes are TRBV7-2 and TRBJ2-7; 8 bases agree with TRBD1. In germline, CDR1 is SGHTA, CDR2 FQGNSA. The length of the CDR3 is 14 residues. The junction had 9 bases not matched to a gene; V was cut back by 5 bases and J by 6 bases. The CDR3 protein is CASSPRTGRREQYF. The CDR3 bases are TGTGCCAGCAGCCCCCGGACAGGGAGGCGCGAGCAGTACTTC.

The gene calls are TRBV28 and TRBJ1-4, with D uncertain. V was trimmed by 10 bases and J by 7 bases, leaving 16 bases between them. Germline-derived CDR1 and CDR2 are MDHEN and SYDVKM. The CDR3 spans 13 residues. CDR3 loop: CATSLGAIEKLFF. In nucleotides, the CDR3 is TGTGCCACCTCGCTTGGAGCTATTGAAAAACTGTTTTTT.

The chain couples TRBV28 to TRBJ2-7; 7 positions agree with TRBD1. The V segment lost 5 bases and the J segment 1 base; nucleotides outside the gene matches: 2. Germline CDR1 reads MDHEN; CDR2 reads SYDVKM. The CDR3 is 13 amino acids. The DNA of the CDR3 is TGTGCCAGCAGTCGGGGACAGTCCTACGAGCAGTACTTC. Its protein product is CASSRGQSYEQYF.

V usage is TRBV11-2 and J usage is TRBJ2-1, with 16 bases that match TRBD2. CDR1 and CDR2 (germline): SGHAT, FQNNGV. V was clipped by 6 bases and J by 7 bases; unmatched bases: 9. CDR3 size: 17 residues. CDR3 DNA: TGTGCCAGCAGGGGACTAGCGGGGGGGCCCGGAGAGAATGAGCAGTTCTTC. Translated, it gives CASRGLAGGPGENEQFF.

The chain combines TRBV4-3 with TRBJ2-7; 10 bases match TRBD1. The CDR3 runs 16 residues. Losses at the gene ends were 4 bases for V and 6 bases for J; bases not matched to a gene: 12. Germline CDR1 and CDR2: LGHNA and YSLEER. The CDR3 DNA reads as TGCGCCAGCAGCCGGGTGACAGGGGGCTTTTCTCGCGAGCAGTACTTC. Protein product: CASSRVTGGFSREQYF.

This chain joins TRBV19 and TRBJ1-5, with TRBD1 matching over 10 bases. CDR1 is LNHDA and CDR2 is SQIVND in the germline V gene (reference sequence). The V gene end was trimmed by 9 bases and the J gene end by 7 bases; junction bases not matched to a gene: 12. The CDR3 length is 15 residues. CDR3 protein: CASGASGQGSQPQHF. CDR3 coding DNA: TGTGCCAGCGGAGCCTCGGGACAGGGGAGCCAGCCCCAGCATTTT. Looking up the rest from reference TRBV19 and TRBJ1-5 gives the full variable domain: DGGITQSPKYLFRKEGQNVTLSCEQNLNHDAMYWYRQDPGQGLRLIYYSQIVNDFQKGDIAEGYSVSREKKESFPLTVTSAQKNPTAFYLCASGASGQGSQPQHFGDGTRLSIL.

The chain is built from TRBV11-1 and TRBJ2-5, with 11 bases identical to TRBD2. The length of the CDR3 is 16 residues. Unmatched junction bases numbered 3, after V lost 2 bases and J lost 1 base. CDR1 and CDR2 (germline): SGHAT, FQDESV (reference sequence). CDR3 sequence: CASSLLTSGGQETQYF. CDR3 in DNA: TGTGCCAGCAGCTTACTAACTAGCGGGGGCCAAGAGACCCAGTACTTC.

The J gene is TRBJ2-3, the V gene TRBV7-3, with D perhaps TRBD1 or TRBD2 (5 bases each). The CDR3 is 17 amino acids. Trimming cost V 2 bases and J 3 bases, with 18 bases left between them. The germline CDR1 and CDR2 sequences are SGHTA and FQGTGA. The DNA for the CDR3 is TGTGCCAGCAGCTTATCGCCCAGGGTCTGGGGGACAGATACGCAGTATTTT. Translation gives CASSLSPRVWGTDTQYF.

The chain couples TRBV28 to TRBJ1-1; 9 nucleotides line up with TRBD1. The germline V gene encodes CDR1 MDHEN and CDR2 SYDVKM. This CDR3 has 15 amino acids. The V segment lost 5 bases and the J segment 2 bases; nucleotides outside the gene matches: 6. This CDR3 reads CASSGSTGGNTEAFF. In DNA, the CDR3 is TGTGCCAGCAGTGGGTCGACAGGGGGAAACACTGAAGCTTTCTTT.

The chain combines TRBV2 with TRBJ2-7; perhaps TRBD2 as D (7 bases). Germline CDR1 and CDR2: SNHLY and FYNNEI. There are 15 residues in the CDR3. V lost 4 bases to trimming and J lost 3 bases, with 16 bases between them. The CDR3 loop is CASSVRGGPYYEQYF. The DNA for the CDR3 is TGTGCCAGCAGTGTTAGGGGGGGCCCCTACTACGAGCAGTACTTC.